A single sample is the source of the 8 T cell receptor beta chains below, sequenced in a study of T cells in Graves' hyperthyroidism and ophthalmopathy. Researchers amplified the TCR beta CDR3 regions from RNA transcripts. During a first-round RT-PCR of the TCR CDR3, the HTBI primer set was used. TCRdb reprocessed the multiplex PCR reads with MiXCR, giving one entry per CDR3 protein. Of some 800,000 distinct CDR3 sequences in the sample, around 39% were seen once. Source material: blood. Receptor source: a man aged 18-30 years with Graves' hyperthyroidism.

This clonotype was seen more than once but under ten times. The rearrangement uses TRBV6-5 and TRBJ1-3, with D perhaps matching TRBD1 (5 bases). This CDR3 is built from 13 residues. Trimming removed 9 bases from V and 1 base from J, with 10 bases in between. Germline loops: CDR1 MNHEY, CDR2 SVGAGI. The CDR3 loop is CASATGSGNTIYF. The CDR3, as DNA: TGTGCCAGTGCCACAGGTTCTGGAAACACCATATATTTT.

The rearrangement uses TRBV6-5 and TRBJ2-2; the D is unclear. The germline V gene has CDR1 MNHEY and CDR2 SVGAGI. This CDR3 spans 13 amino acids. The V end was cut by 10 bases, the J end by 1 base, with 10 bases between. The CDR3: CAIRRVNTGELFF. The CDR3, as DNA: TGTGCCATCCGTAGAGTGAACACCGGGGAGCTGTTTTTT.

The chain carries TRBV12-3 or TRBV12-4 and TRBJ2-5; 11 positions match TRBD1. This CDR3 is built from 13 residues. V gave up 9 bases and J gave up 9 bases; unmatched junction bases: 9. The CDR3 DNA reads TGTGCCAGTTTGGGACAGGGGGTGGGGGCCCAGTACTTC. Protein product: CASLGQGVGAQYF.

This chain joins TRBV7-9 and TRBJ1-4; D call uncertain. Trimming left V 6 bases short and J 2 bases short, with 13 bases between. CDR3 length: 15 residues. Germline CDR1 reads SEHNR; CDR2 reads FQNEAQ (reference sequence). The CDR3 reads CASSRNSETNEKLFF. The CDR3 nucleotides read TGTGCCAGCAGTCGAAACAGCGAGACTAATGAAAAACTGTTTTTT.

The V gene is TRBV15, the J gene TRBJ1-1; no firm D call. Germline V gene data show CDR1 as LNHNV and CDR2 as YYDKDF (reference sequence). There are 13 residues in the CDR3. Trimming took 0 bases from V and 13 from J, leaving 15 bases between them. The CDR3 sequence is CATSRDPNTEFFF. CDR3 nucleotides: TGTGCCACCAGCAGAGATCCGAACACTGAATTTTTCTTT.

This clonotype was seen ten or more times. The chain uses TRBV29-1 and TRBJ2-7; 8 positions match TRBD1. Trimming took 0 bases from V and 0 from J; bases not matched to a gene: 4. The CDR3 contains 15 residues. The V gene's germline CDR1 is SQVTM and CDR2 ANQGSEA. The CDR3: CSVEDGTGSSYEQYF. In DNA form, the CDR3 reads TGCAGCGTTGAAGATGGGACAGGAAGCTCCTACGAGCAGTACTTC.

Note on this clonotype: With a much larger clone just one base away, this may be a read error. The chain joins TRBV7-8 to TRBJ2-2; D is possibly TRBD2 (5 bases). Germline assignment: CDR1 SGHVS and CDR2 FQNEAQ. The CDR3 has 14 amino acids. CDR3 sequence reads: CTSSLARDTGELFF. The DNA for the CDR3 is TGTACCAGCAGCTTAGCGAGGGACACCGGGGAGCTGTTTTTT.

Here the CDR3 reads CASSLYQGPIYGYTF. CDR3 nucleotide sequence: TGTGCCAGCAGCTTATATCAGGGCCCCATCTATGGCTACACCTTC. The chain is built from TRBV7-8 and TRBJ1-2; a possible D gene is TRBD1 (5 bases). Germline V gene sequence: CDR1 SGHVS, CDR2 FQNEAQ. This CDR3 comprises 15 residues. Trimming pared 2 bases from V and 4 bases from J, leaving 14 bases between.